A single sample is the source of the 23 T cell receptor beta chains below, sequenced in a study of blood T cell repertoires in COVID-19. The data were produced by immunoSEQ multiplex PCR, yet TCRdb's version contains in-frame clones alone and is incomplete. Of 350,000 to 450,000 clones listed, roughly 86% are singletons. The sequencing sample was made of peripheral blood. These receptors were obtained from a woman aged 55-69 years with COVID-19, enrolled during active disease.

This clone was seen only once. Other DNA sequences within the sample encode an identical CDR3. This chain connects TRBV5-1 to TRBJ2-7; D is possibly TRBD2 (6 bases). The CDR3 is 13 amino acids. The V end was cut by 4 bases, the J end by 0 bases, with 8 bases between. Germline V lookup: CDR1 SGHRS, CDR2 YFSETQ. CDR3: CASSPGDSYEQYF. DNA of the CDR3: TGCGCCAGCAGCCCGGGAGACTCCTACGAGCAGTACTTC.

V usage is TRBV2 and J usage is TRBJ1-2, with 9 bases identical to TRBD1. CDR1 is SNHLY, CDR2 FYNNEI, per germline. The CDR3 loop spans 13 amino acids. The ends lost 9 bases at V and 2 bases at J; junction bases unmatched: 4. CDR3 nucleotides: TGTGCCAGGCGGACAGGGGCCAACTATGGCTACACCTTC. Amino acid sequence: CARRTGANYGYTF.

The rearrangement joins TRBV5-1 to TRBJ2-7, with D perhaps matching TRBD2 (7 bases). Deletions cut 4 bases from V and 6 bases from J, with 26 bases between. Looked up from germline, CDR1 is SGHRS and CDR2 is YFSETQ. The CDR3 runs 17 residues. CDR3 coding DNA: TGCGCCAGCAGCATTTTAAACAGGGAGGGCCGGAAGGGCGAGCAGTACTTC. Encoded protein: CASSILNREGRKGEQYF. The full variable domain, completed using reference TRBV5-1 and TRBJ2-7, is KAGVTQTPRYLIKTRGQQVTLSCSPISGHRSVSWYQQTPGQGLQFLFEYFSETQRNKGNFPGRFSGRQFSNSRSEMNVSTLELGDSALYLCASSILNREGRKGEQYFGPGTRLTVT.

This clone was observed a few times. The gene calls are TRBV3-1 (or the pseudogene TRBV3-2) and TRBJ1-2; the D is unclear. CDR3 size: 15 residues. Germline V gene sequence: CDR1 LGHDT, CDR2 YNNKEL (reference sequence). V was shortened by 2 bases and J by 0 bases, with 10 bases between the two germline ends. The DNA of the CDR3 is TGTGCCAGCAGCCAACTCCCAACAGCTAACTATGGCTACACCTTC. Translation gives CASSQLPTANYGYTF.

V usage is TRBV2 and J usage is TRBJ1-1; no definite D call. The V end was cut by 2 bases, the J end by 0 bases, with 10 bases between. There are 15 residues in the CDR3. Germline loops: CDR1 SNHLY, CDR2 FYNNEI. The CDR3 DNA sequence: TGTGCCAGCAGTGAATTTACAGAGTTGAACACTGAAGCTTTCTTT. It yields the protein CASSEFTELNTEAFF.

CDR3 sequence (DNA): TGTGCCAGCAGAGAATGGGTCGAGGAGTCACCCCTCCACTTT. Protein sequence: CASREWVEESPLHF. V and J are TRBV28 and TRBJ1-6, with D unresolved. The CDR3 spans 14 residues. Trimming stripped 6 bases from V and 10 bases from J, with 16 bases between. CDR1 is MDHEN and CDR2 is SYDVKM in the germline V gene.

J is TRBJ2-2 and V is TRBV20-1; D not certain. Germline-derived CDR1 and CDR2 are DFQATT and SNEGSKA (reference sequence). This CDR3 contains 15 residues. The V end was cut by 3 bases, the J end by 0 bases, with 11 bases between. DNA for the CDR3: TGCAGTGCTAGTCTCGAGACACCGAACACCGGGGAGCTGTTTTTT. Amino acids: CSASLETPNTGELFF.

The chain links TRBV9 to TRBJ2-5; a weak D match, TRBD1 (6 bases). The germline V and J ends were trimmed by 0 bases and 4 bases, with 13 bases remaining between them. Looked up from germline, CDR1 is SGDLS and CDR2 is YYNGEE. CDR3 length: 15 amino acids. The DNA for the CDR3 is TGTGCCAGCAGCGTAGTGGGCAGGGGTTCAGAGACCCAGTACTTC. It encodes CASSVVGRGSETQYF.

The J gene is TRBJ1-4, the V gene TRBV24-1; the match to TRBD1 covers 9 bases. Losses at the gene ends were 5 bases for V and 1 base for J; bases not matched to a gene: 7. Germline lookup yields CDR1 KGHDR and CDR2 SFDVKD. The CDR3 extends over 17 amino acids. The CDR3 DNA reads as TGTGCCACCAGTGGTACCGGACAGGGGAGAACTAATGAAAAACTGTTTTTT. This translates into CATSGTGQGRTNEKLFF.

The gene calls are TRBV9 and TRBJ2-3; 7 nucleotides align to TRBD2. CDR1 is SGDLS and CDR2 is YYNGEE in the germline V gene. The CDR3 consists of 16 residues. Unmatched junction bases numbered 4, after V lost 0 bases and J lost 0 bases. The DNA for the CDR3 is TGTGCCAGCAGCGTAGGACTAGCAACTAGCACAGATACGCAGTATTTT. Translated, it gives CASSVGLATSTDTQYF.

The V call is TRBV18, the J call TRBJ1-4; 8 positions match TRBD1. The trim removed 2 bases at V and 8 bases at J, leaving 4 bases unmatched. The CDR3 runs 14 residues. Germline-derived CDR1 and CDR2 are KGHSH and LQKENI. The CDR3 DNA sequence: TGTGCCAGCTCACCAATACAGGGGGAGGAAAAACTGTTTTTT. This sequence encodes CASSPIQGEEKLFF.

The gene calls are TRBV16 and TRBJ1-1, with a tentative D call TRBD1 (6 bases). The CDR3 has 12 residues. The V end was cut by 5 bases, the J end by 5 bases, with 9 bases between. Germline loops: CDR1 KGHSY, CDR2 FQNENV. Here the CDR3 DNA reads TGTGCCAGCAGCTTCGACAGGACTGAAGCTTTCTTT. Translating it yields CASSFDRTEAFF.

V usage is TRBV2 and J usage is TRBJ1-1; 7 bases align to TRBD1. After removal of 2 bases from V and 0 bases from J, the junction contained 3 bases not matched to a gene. CDR1 is SNHLY and CDR2 is FYNNEI in the germline V gene. This CDR3 has 15 amino acids. CDR3 in amino acids: CASSERGQMNTEAFF. Here the CDR3 DNA reads TGTGCCAGCAGTGAACGGGGACAGATGAACACTGAAGCTTTCTTT.

The V gene is TRBV14, the J gene TRBJ2-5; a possible D gene is TRBD2 (5 bases). Germline-derived CDR1 and CDR2 are SGHDN and FVKESK. V was clipped by 3 bases and J by 9 bases, with 14 bases between them. CDR3 length equals 13 residues. CDR3 bases: TGTGCCAGCAGCCAGAGACACCTCGGGGCCCAGTACTTC. It translates to CASSQRHLGAQYF.

The J gene is TRBJ1-3, the V gene TRBV18, with D maybe TRBD1 (5 bases). Germline V gene sequence: CDR1 KGHSH, CDR2 LQKENI. V gave up 8 bases and J gave up 3 bases, with 11 bases separating them. This CDR3 contains 13 residues. CDR3 DNA: TGTGCCAGCCACGGGGGTGGTGGAAACACCATATATTTT. It is translated as CASHGGGGNTIYF. Filled out from reference TRBV18 and TRBJ1-3, the complete variable domain reads NAGVMQNPRHLVRRRGQEARLRCSPMKGHSHVYWYRQLPEEGLKFMVYLQKENIIDESGMPKERFSAEFPKEGPSILRIQQVVRGDSAAYFCASHGGGGNTIYFGEGSWLTVV.

V and J are TRBV18 and TRBJ2-7; a weak D match, TRBD2 (5 bases). With 2 bases removed from V and 2 bases from J, the gap between germline ends came to 10 bases. Germline V gives CDR1 KGHSH, CDR2 LQKENI. The CDR3 loop spans 14 amino acids. The CDR3, as DNA: TGTGCCAGCTCACCAGGAGGTGGAACCTACGAGCAGTACTTC. Translating it yields CASSPGGGTYEQYF.

The chain has TRBV14 and TRBJ1-1; 8 bases align to TRBD1. The V segment lost 4 bases and the J segment 3 bases; nucleotides outside the gene matches: 10. The CDR3 contains 16 residues. The germline gives CDR1 SGHDN, CDR2 FVKESK. The CDR3 reads CASSPRTGIGDTEAFF. The CDR3 bases are TGTGCCAGCAGCCCTCGGACAGGGATAGGGGACACTGAAGCTTTCTTT.

The chain combines TRBV5-1 with TRBJ1-2; the D is unclear. This CDR3 region has 14 residues. Trimming removed 0 bases at V and 2 bases at J, with 8 bases between. CDR1 and CDR2 (germline): SGHRS, YFSETQ. This CDR3 is CASSLGGINYGYTF. The CDR3 region has the DNA TGCGCCAGCAGCTTGGGTGGCATCAACTATGGCTACACCTTC. The entire variable domain, with the rest obtained from reference TRBV5-1 and TRBJ1-2, is as follows: KAGVTQTPRYLIKTRGQQVTLSCSPISGHRSVSWYQQTPGQGLQFLFEYFSETQRNKGNFPGRFSGRQFSNSRSEMNVSTLELGDSALYLCASSLGGINYGYTFGSGTRLTVV.

The chain carries TRBV11-2 and TRBJ1-6; TRBD1 aligns across 9 bases. V was clipped by 4 bases and J by 7 bases; unmatched bases: 5. Per the germline V gene, CDR1 is SGHAT and CDR2 is FQNNGV. The length of the CDR3 is 15 residues. CDR3 sequence: CASSSGTGLNSPLHF. The CDR3 region has the DNA TGTGCCAGCAGCTCCGGGACAGGGTTAAATTCACCCCTCCACTTT.

V is TRBV2 and J is TRBJ1-2, with TRBD1 identical over 8 bases. The CDR3 is made up of 13 amino acids. CDR1 and CDR2 (germline): SNHLY, FYNNEI. The trim removed 5 bases at V and 4 bases at J, leaving 3 bases unmatched. The CDR3 DNA reads TGTGCCAGCAGTATGGGACAGGTCTATGGCTACACCTTC. This gives the protein CASSMGQVYGYTF.

The chain carries TRBV18 and TRBJ1-3; 11 bases are shared with TRBD1. The junction had 4 bases not matched to a gene; V was cut back by 6 bases and J by 0 bases. The CDR3 extends over 16 amino acids. Germline V gene sequence: CDR1 KGHSH, CDR2 LQKENI. The CDR3 DNA sequence: TGTGCCAGCTCGCCCGGGACAGGGGGCTCTGGAAACACCATATATTTT. Translating gives CASSPGTGGSGNTIYF. Filled out from reference TRBV18 and TRBJ1-3, the complete variable domain reads NAGVMQNPRHLVRRRGQEARLRCSPMKGHSHVYWYRQLPEEGLKFMVYLQKENIIDESGMPKERFSAEFPKEGPSILRIQQVVRGDSAAYFCASSPGTGGSGNTIYFGEGSWLTVV.

The chain carries TRBV3-1 (or the pseudogene TRBV3-2) and TRBJ1-2, with no clear D. The V gene's germline CDR1 is LGHDT and CDR2 YNNKEL (reference sequence). CDR3 size: 13 residues. Between the trimmed V and J ends, which lost 0 bases and 7 bases, there was a span of 9 bases. The CDR3 spells CASSQDTRAGYTF. Here the CDR3 DNA reads TGTGCCAGCAGCCAAGATACGAGGGCTGGCTACACCTTC.

This chain connects TRBV7-2 to TRBJ2-1, with D maybe TRBD2 (6 bases). The V and J ends lost 1 base and 10 bases respectively, with 11 bases between them. Germline lookup yields CDR1 SGHTA and CDR2 FQGNSA. This CDR3 has 13 amino acids. CDR3 in amino acids: CASSLVGGGEQFF. CDR3 DNA sequence: TGTGCCAGCAGCTTAGTCGGGGGAGGCGAGCAGTTCTTC.